This TCR beta chain was sequenced in a study of cytomegalovirus exposure and HLA in healthy donors (dated by TCRdb to between 2016 and 2019). Describing the broader study: An earlier analysis of 587 of the donors reported approximately 300 Gb of sequence data and roughly 110 million unique TCR beta sequences from 150 million to 200 million T cells. About 5 DR-DQ haplotypes were handled as single units for association and clustering, since linkage in the cohort was strong. In addition to the first cohort of roughly 700 subjects, a separate validation cohort of approximately 120 different subjects was used. The genetic ancestry cluster associated with self-reported Caucasian donors included 70% to 85% of the roughly 400 genotyped donors. A later analysis re-analyzed previously published TCR beta repertoires from hundreds of donors and added high-resolution HLA genotyping to study TCR occurrence patterns. An earlier analysis of 500 to 650 of the donors applied high-throughput TCR beta sequencing to assess whether each TCR beta V gene segment acted as functional or pseudogenic. Around 320 gigabases of sequencing data and tens of millions of unique TCR sequences were included in an early release covering under 650 HLA-typed donors. Across some 400 genotyped donors of the cohort, an average of roughly 230,000 unique TCR beta nucleotide sequences per donor were sequenced, and roughly 20% of those sequences were non-productive. The study aimed to test whether signatures of past pathogen exposure could be identified by cataloging public T cell receptors. The later analysis used no new phenotypic data to find candidate immune exposures, relying instead on TCR beta sequences and their occurrence across donors. All discovery cohort repertoires had been generated using a single sequencing platform. Using immunosequencing, the study profiled T cell repertoires from 500 to 800 subjects and related those repertoires to cytomegalovirus serostatus. High-throughput TCR immunosequencing, statistical association of individual TCRs with disease status, and machine learning were combined to predict cytomegalovirus infection status. Class I and class II HLA loci were covered by the typing at four-digit resolution. Donor age, sex, ethnicity and CMV serostatus were collected together with the repertoire data. Typing coverage varied by locus: about 629-630 donors for A, B, C, DRB1 and DQB1; roughly 500 for DQA1; more than 600 for DPA1; roughly 470 for DPB1. Genome-wide SNP genotypes for about 60% of the 666 donors were used in a later genetic analysis, which treated that subset as a discovery cohort.

The library was built by means of the immunoSEQ multiplex PCR assay. The multiplex PCR relied on a mix of 60 forward primers for TCR Vbeta segments and 13 reverse primers for TCR Jbeta segments. Amplification of the CDR3 region of rearranged TCR beta genes was performed with a multiplex PCR assay on genomic DNA. Amplified TCR beta libraries were sequenced as 87-base-pair reads on the Illumina HiSeq System. On the study's bioinformatics: A later analysis tallied about 77 million unique TCR beta chains across the 666 repertoires, and about 10 million of those chains were shared by two or more donors. To remove PCR and sequencing errors, raw reads were error-corrected and collapsed into unique sequences using a nearest-neighbor algorithm that merged closely related sequences. To assign V, D and J gene segments, CDR3 sequences were aligned to IMGT reference sequences. For a sequence to be retained, a match of at least six nucleotides was required to both a V gene segment and a J gene segment. Rearrangements were classified as productive when the CDR3 lacked stop codons and remained in frame with V and J, and all other rearrangements were classified as non-productive. CDR3 was defined according to IMGT convention as the region running from the second conserved V-encoded cysteine to the conserved J-encoded phenylalanine. Sequences without an unambiguous match to a single V gene segment were excluded from the earlier analysis of about 630 of the donors. An earlier analysis of several hundred of the donors called V segments functional above 56.7% productive rearrangements and segregating when the between-donor standard deviation exceeded 5%. To diagnose cytomegalovirus status from the catalog of TCR beta chain sequences, a statistical classification framework was built. A later analysis assigned V and J genes by comparing TCR nucleotide sequences with IMGT/GENE-DB human TR gene sequences. The TCRdist pipeline was used in a later analysis to assign CDR3 sequences and most-parsimonious VDJ recombination scenarios. In a later analysis, every TCR beta chain was defined by the combination of its CDR3 amino acid sequence and its V-gene family, and reads without a unique V-gene family were dropped. A later analysis removed 592 highly shared, low-generation-probability nucleotide sequences to deal with suspected cross-contamination and a sequencing artifact. In a later analysis, a clonal expansion index for each public chain was calculated from normalized within-repertoire ranks of inferred template counts. A later analysis computed generation probabilities with a VDJ recombination model fitted to out-of-frame rearrangements, and checked the results against IGoR. In a later analysis, TCR-TCR, TCR-HLA and TCR-CMV co-occurrence was scored with hypergeometric tests, and a repertoire-size bias correction was applied to TCR pairs. A later analysis estimated false discovery rates by permuting HLA or CMV assignments 20 times. In a later analysis, co-occurring TCRs were grouped with DBSCAN, and TCRdist sequence similarity was added when clustering was performed within HLA-allele-positive subsets. Repertoires with fewer than 30,000 or more than 120,000 public chains, plus five repertoires with anomalous nucleotide sharing, were excluded from co-occurrence clustering. The immuneACCESS repertoire file appears here via TCRdb, limited to in-frame rearrangements. These files lack a portion of the clones; in checked studies, under half of the deficit traces to unresolved V genes, and the cause of the others is not known. V, J and clone size derive from that table, while D and trimming were established from the DNA sequence. For this sample there are some 180,000 clones; about 80% appear just once. The top ten clonotypes cover 1.5% to 1.7% of the sample.

The study at large found these results: The earlier analysis of approximately 540 of the donors excluded 15 to 20 rarely observed V segments, including chromosome 9 orphons, because counts were too low. A later analysis reported that several top co-occurrence clusters appeared linked to parvovirus B19, influenza, CMV and Epstein-Barr virus. A further reported finding was that TCR beta sequences accurately predicted the HLA-A and HLA-B alleles for most subjects in the first cohort. A later genetic analysis reported fewer N-insertions in productive TCRs among donors in an Asian-associated ancestry cluster than the roughly 640-donor mean. A group of highly shared sequence variants was considered likely to be a technical artifact of the sequencing pipeline. CMV serostatus was the only immune exposure information available for the cohort. An association between a missense DCLRE1C variant and V-gene and J-gene trimming of TCR beta chains was found in a later genetic analysis and replicated in an independent cohort. Some IMGT-functional V segments, including TRBV6-2 and TRBV6-3, could not be told apart with the 87-base-pair reads, so those segments were excluded. Correlated functional status among segregating V segments might be attributable to linkage disequilibrium, but an unknown experimental factor could not be ruled out. In this cohort, only TCR beta chains were sequenced, and detectable features were limited by the absence of alpha or paired-chain data. The study listed 150 to 200 TCR beta chains as associated with cytomegalovirus. Sequencing depth was assumed to be roughly uniform across donors in the presence/absence analyses, though that assumption may not hold. According to a later analysis, TCR association rates differed among HLA loci, with DRB1 alleles showing the most associated TCRs and HLA-C alleles showing the fewest. Specific HLA alleles were associated with 15,000 to 20,000 TCR beta sequences at a false discovery rate of 0.05 in a later analysis. According to the authors, the approach could potentially be generalized to other disease states and immunological phenotypes. Because HLA typing was missing for some donors at each locus, association tests included only the typed subset. The classifier was reported to diagnose cytomegalovirus status with high specificity and sensitivity in both the original cohort and the validation cohort. Most CMV-associated TCR beta chains appeared to be HLA-restricted in a later analysis, and the HLA associations seemed to be driven largely by CMV exposure. Most TCR sequences were observed very rarely across donors, whereas some public TCRs were present in many individuals. A few of the identified cytomegalovirus-associated TCR beta chains were confirmed in vitro to be specific for cytomegalovirus antigens. When HLA alleles, especially DR and DQ, strongly co-occurred, attributing TCR associations to individual alleles was difficult. An earlier analysis of 450 to 750 of the donors showed that most TCR beta V segments appeared in productive rearrangements either about 90% or about 30% of the time, which broadly matched IMGT annotations. In a later analysis, HLA-associated TCR beta chains showed more clonal expansion and lower generation probabilities than non-associated chains that were equally common.

With respect to this clone: This clone's antigen is unknown. No much larger clonotype is one base removed from it; base qualities were not supplied.

V and J are truncated by 5 bases and 4 bases respectively, leaving an intervening sequence of 14 bases. Including cysteine and phenylalanine, the CDR3 has 15 amino acids. Only the CDR3 DNA is retained, 45 bases long and in frame from the first base. The germline V gene sets CDR1 to SGHNT and CDR2 to YENEEA. The cohort comprised 670 or so healthy bone marrow donors. All cohort members were sampled while nominally healthy, although unrecorded immune exposures were likely present. The donor was CMV seronegative and belonged to the group of 350 to 400 seronegative cohort members. Each donor provided a peripheral blood sample, and peripheral blood mononuclear cells were used for TCR beta sequencing. Genomic DNA was extracted from the blood cell samples with the Qiagen DNeasy Blood Extraction Kit.

This sequence uses TRBV11-3 and TRBJ2-2, with TRBD1 perhaps the D gene, on 6 matching bases. The sequence came from a man aged 40-49 years in good health and CMV-seronegative. Source material: PBMCs. The sequenced DNA: TGTGCCAGCAGCCTCTACAGGGATGGCACCGGGGAGCTGTTTTTT. It is translated as CASSLYRDGTGELFF.